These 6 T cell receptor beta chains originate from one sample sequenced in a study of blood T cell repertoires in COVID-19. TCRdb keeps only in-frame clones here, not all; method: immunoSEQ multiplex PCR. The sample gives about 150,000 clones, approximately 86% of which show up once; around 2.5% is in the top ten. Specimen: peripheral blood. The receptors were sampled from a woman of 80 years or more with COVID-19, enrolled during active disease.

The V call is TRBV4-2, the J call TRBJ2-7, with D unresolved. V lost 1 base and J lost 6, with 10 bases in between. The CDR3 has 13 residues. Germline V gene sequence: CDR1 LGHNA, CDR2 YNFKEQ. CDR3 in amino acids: CASSQGPAFEQYF. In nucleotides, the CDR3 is TGTGCCAGCAGCCAAGGGCCTGCATTCGAGCAGTACTTC.

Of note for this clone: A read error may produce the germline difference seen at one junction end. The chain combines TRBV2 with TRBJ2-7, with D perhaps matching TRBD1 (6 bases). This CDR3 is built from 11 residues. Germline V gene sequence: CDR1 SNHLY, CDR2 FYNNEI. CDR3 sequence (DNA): TGTGCCAGCAGCCAGGGGACACCTCAGGACTTC. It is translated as CASSQGTPQDF.

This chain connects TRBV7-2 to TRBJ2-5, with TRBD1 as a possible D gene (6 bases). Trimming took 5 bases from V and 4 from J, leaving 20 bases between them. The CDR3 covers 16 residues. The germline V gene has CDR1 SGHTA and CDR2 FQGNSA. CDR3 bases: TGTGCCAGCAGCACCCTAGAGGGTGGGGGCCGAGAGACCCAGTACTTC. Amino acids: CASSTLEGGGRETQYF.

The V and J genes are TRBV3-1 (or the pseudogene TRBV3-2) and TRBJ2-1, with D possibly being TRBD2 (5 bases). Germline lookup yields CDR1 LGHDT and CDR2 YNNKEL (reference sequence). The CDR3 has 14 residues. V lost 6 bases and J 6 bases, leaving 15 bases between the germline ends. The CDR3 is CASSLDSHSNEQFF. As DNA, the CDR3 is TGTGCCAGCAGTCTGGACTCCCATTCCAATGAGCAGTTCTTC.

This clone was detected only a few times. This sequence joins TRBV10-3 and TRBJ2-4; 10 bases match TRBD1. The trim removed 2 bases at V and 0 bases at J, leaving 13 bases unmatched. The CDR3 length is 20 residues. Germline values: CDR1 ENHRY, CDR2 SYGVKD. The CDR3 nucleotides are TGTGCCATCAGTGAGATGGGAGGGACAGGGGCAAATCTAGCCAAAAACATTCAGTACTTC. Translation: CAISEMGGTGANLAKNIQYF.

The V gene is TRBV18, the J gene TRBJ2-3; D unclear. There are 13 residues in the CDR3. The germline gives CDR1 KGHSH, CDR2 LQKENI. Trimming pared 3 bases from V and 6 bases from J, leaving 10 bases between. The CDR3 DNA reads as TGTGCCAGCTCACCGTTAGCAGCCGATACGCAGTATTTT. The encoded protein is CASSPLAADTQYF.